This TCR beta chain came from a study of T cell changes during pregnancy in multiple sclerosis. This table comes from immunoSEQ multiplex PCR, and its TCRdb copy is limited to in-frame clones, with some not included. The repertoire holds approximately 44,000 clones, 90% seen once, with roughly 0.72% in the top ten. The CDR3 runs to 17 residues. The germline V gene has CDR1 ENHRY and CDR2 SYGVKD. V was clipped by 4 bases and J by 2 bases; unmatched bases: 9. The clonotype originates from a female donor with multiple sclerosis, enrolled in a pregnancy study. The chain employs TRBV10-3 and TRBJ2-3; TRBD1 matches 10 bases. Specimen: CD4+ T cells from peripheral blood mononuclear cells, collected before pregnancy. CDR3: CAISGPTGTGDTDTQYF. CDR3 nucleotide sequence: TGTGCCATCAGTGGACCTACTGGGACAGGGGACACAGATACGCAGTATTTT.